There are a few counts of the clone carrying this T cell receptor (beta chain). Its antigen is as yet unknown. The sample comes from a study of vaccination and CD4 T cells after COVID-19. The Oncomine TCR Beta short-read assay sequenced DNA from cultured CD4+ T cells. TCRdb redid the calling of the PCR reads with MiXCR, one entry per CDR3 protein. The sample carries roughly 7,200 distinct CDR3 sequences, about 25% recorded once. Documented treatment: approximately nine-day PBMC culture with coronavirus spike peptide pools or control peptides (ViraFEST assay). CDR3 length: 15 residues. Trimming took 1 base from V and 0 from J, leaving 9 bases between them. CDR1 is LGHNA and CDR2 is YNFKEQ in the germline V gene.

The V gene is TRBV4-2, the J gene TRBJ1-1; D call uncertain. The receptor comes from a human donor who had recovered from COVID-19. Sample: CD4+ T cells from blood, cultured in vitro, taken after SARS-CoV-2 vaccination. CDR3 DNA: TGTGCCAGCAGCCAAGGGTCCACGGTGAACACTGAAGCTTTCTTT. Translated: CASSQGSTVNTEAFF.